One and the same sample provided the 15 T cell receptor beta chains below, sequenced in a study of CD8 T cells in acute hepatitis C reinfection. Overall study findings and caveats: TRBV04 and TRBV06 were preferentially used in all groups, not explained by naive pool overrepresentation.

Produced via immunoSEQ multiplex PCR; TCRdb's table is partial and in-frame only. The sample shows about 610 clones, 40% to 60% of them seen only once. Indicated time point: acute HCV infection, within 168 days of estimated infection date. No in vitro expansion preceded sequencing of these hepatitis C virus-specific cells, which were studied ex vivo. Specimen: HCV NS3-1073 tetramer-sorted CD8+ T cells from PBMCs, collected during acute infection. The receptors here all came from a woman under 40 who spontaneously cleared hepatitis C infection.

This chain connects TRBV4-1 to TRBJ2-2, with D uncertain. The CDR3 has 16 amino acids. Germline values: CDR1 MGHRA, CDR2 YSYEKL. Between the trimmed V and J ends, which lost 4 bases and 0 bases, there was a span of 12 bases. The CDR3, as DNA: TGCGCCAGCAGCCCAATCCAAGACTCGAACACCGGGGAGCTGTTTTTT. It yields the protein CASSPIQDSNTGELFF.

The genes are TRBV9 and TRBJ2-2; D might be TRBD2 (6 bases). The length of the CDR3 is 13 residues. Germline lookup yields CDR1 SGDLS and CDR2 YYNGEE. V was pared by 4 bases and J by 5 bases, with 9 bases between. The CDR3 DNA follows: TGTGCCAGCAGCCTCAGCGGGACCGGGGAGCTGTTTTTT. Its translation: CASSLSGTGELFF.

This clone is hyperexpanded. The V call is TRBV15, the J call TRBJ2-6; D is perhaps TRBD2 (5 bases). Germline loops: CDR1 LNHNV, CDR2 YYDKDF (reference sequence). Trimming shortened V by 0 bases and J by 0 bases, and 18 bases separated the two germline ends. The CDR3 is 20 amino acids. The CDR3 spells CATSRDNSVGLLSGANVLTF. For the CDR3, the DNA is TGTGCCACCAGCAGAGATAACTCCGTAGGACTCCTCTCTGGGGCCAACGTCCTGACTTTC.

In this sample, this clone is large. This sample also contains other DNA sequences that code for the same CDR3. This chain uses TRBV19 with TRBJ2-5, with D perhaps matching TRBD2 (6 bases). V lost 2 bases to trimming and J lost 5 bases, with 12 bases between them. CDR1 is LNHDA and CDR2 is SQIVND in the germline V gene (reference sequence). The CDR3 is made up of 14 amino acids. CDR3 coding DNA: TGTGCCAGTAGTATACCCGGGAGTTGGGAGACCCAGTACTTC. It specifies CASSIPGSWETQYF.

In the case of this clone: The junction differs from germline at one of its ends, possibly a read error. The rearrangement links TRBV4-2 to TRBJ1-6, with 7 positions matching TRBD1. The CDR3 length is 18 residues. Germline V gene data show CDR1 as LGHNA and CDR2 as YNFKEQ. This CDR3 is CTSSQELGHSPGGVPLHF. CDR3 nucleotides: TGTACCAGCAGCCAAGAATTGGGCCACAGTCCAGGGGGGGTCCCCCTCCACTTT.

The chain couples TRBV14 to TRBJ1-2; unclear D gene. Germline lookup yields CDR1 SGHDN and CDR2 FVKESK. The CDR3 covers 17 residues. V was trimmed by 0 bases and J by 4 bases, leaving 18 bases between them. The CDR3, as DNA: TGTGCCAGCAGCCAAGATGGGTGGCAAGAAATCTTCTATGGCTACACCTTC. It codes for CASSQDGWQEIFYGYTF.

V is TRBV27 and J is TRBJ2-7; 8 bases agree with TRBD2. V gave up 0 bases and J gave up 2 bases; unmatched junction bases: 3. This CDR3 is 15 amino acids long. Germline CDR1 and CDR2: MNHEY and SMNVEV (reference sequence). Here the CDR3 DNA reads TGTGCCAGCAGTTTATCACTAGCGGCCCCCTACGAGCAGTACTTC. Translation: CASSLSLAAPYEQYF.

The chain joins TRBV4-2 to TRBJ2-7; maybe TRBD2 (6 bases). Between the trimmed V and J ends, which lost 0 bases and 4 bases, there was a span of 19 bases. This CDR3 is 17 amino acids long. Looked up from germline, CDR1 is LGHNA and CDR2 is YNFKEQ. CDR3 loop: CASSQEVGSGSNYEQYF. The CDR3 DNA reads as TGTGCCAGCAGCCAAGAGGTCGGTAGCGGATCAAATTACGAGCAGTACTTC.

The V and J genes are TRBV5-6 and TRBJ1-4; a weak D match, TRBD1 (5 bases). CDR1 is SGHDT and CDR2 is YYEEEE in the germline V gene. The CDR3 has 14 amino acids. Deletions cut 2 bases from V and 7 bases from J, with 12 bases between. CDR3 protein: CASSFTGGGEKLFF. As DNA, the CDR3 is TGTGCCAGCAGCTTCACAGGTGGGGGTGAAAAACTGTTTTTT.

V gene TRBV30 combines with J gene TRBJ2-7; D call uncertain. Germline lookup yields CDR1 GTSNPN and CDR2 SVGIG (reference sequence). The CDR3 is 9 residues long. Trimming pared 5 bases from V and 4 bases from J, leaving 3 bases between. The CDR3 spells CAWSYEQYF. The DNA for the CDR3 is TGTGCCTGGTCGTACGAGCAGTACTTC.

In this sample, this clone is hyperexpanded (1% or more). V gene TRBV9 combines with J gene TRBJ1-1, with TRBD1 identical over 7 bases. The CDR3 covers 13 residues. J gave up 4 bases and V 3 bases, and 3 bases lay outside the gene matches. Per the germline V gene, CDR1 is SGDLS and CDR2 is YYNGEE. CDR3 in amino acids: CASSDSGGTEAFF. The CDR3 DNA reads as TGTGCCAGCAGCGACTCAGGGGGCACTGAAGCTTTCTTT.

There are a few counts of this clone. The genes are TRBV4-2 and TRBJ1-1; TRBD1 aligns across 7 bases. This CDR3 is 13 amino acids long. Losses at the gene ends were 5 bases for V and 4 bases for J; bases not matched to a gene: 4. Germline values: CDR1 LGHNA, CDR2 YNFKEQ. CDR3 coding DNA: TGTGCCAGCAGCGACTCAGGGGGCACTGAAGCTTTCTTT. This gives the protein CASSDSGGTEAFF.

In this sample, this clone is large. The chain employs TRBV30 and TRBJ1-3; no definite D call. The germline CDR1 and CDR2 sequences are GTSNPN and SVGIG (reference sequence). The CDR3 contains 14 residues. V was clipped by 5 bases and J by 0 bases, with 11 bases between them. The CDR3 DNA reads TGTGCCTGGGGTGGACCGCTCTCTGGAAACACCATATATTTT. It specifies CAWGGPLSGNTIYF.

Details on this clone: Other DNA sequences in this specimen translate into the identical CDR3. V usage is TRBV7-2 and J usage is TRBJ2-7; 7 bases match TRBD2. This CDR3 is 14 amino acids long. The V and J ends lost 0 bases and 5 bases, in that order; junction bases with no gene match: 4. CDR1 is SGHTA and CDR2 is FQGNSA in the germline V gene. CDR3 DNA: TGTGCCAGCAGCTTAGCGGGAGGGCCCCACGAGCAGTACTTC. It translates to CASSLAGGPHEQYF. The full variable domain, with the rest looked up from reference TRBV7-2 and TRBJ2-7, is GAGVSQSPSNKVTEKGKDVELRCDPISGHTALYWYRQSLGQGLEFLIYFQGNSAPDKSGLPSDRFSAERTGGSVSTLTIQRTQQEDSAVYLCASSLAGGPHEQYFGPGTRLTVT.

The chain links TRBV4-3 to TRBJ2-7; TRBD1 matches at 8 bases. J was trimmed by 6 bases and V by 0 bases; bases with no gene match: 10. Germline CDR1 LGHNA, CDR2 YSLEER. The CDR3 is made up of 16 amino acids. The CDR3 DNA is TGCGCCAGCAGCCAAGAACCCGCCAGGGGGCTGGGCGAGCAGTACTTC. This translates into CASSQEPARGLGEQYF.